This T cell receptor beta chain was sequenced during a study of identical twins. In this sample, this clonotype turned up many times. Its cognate antigen is unknown. Unmatched junction bases numbered 4, after V lost 4 bases and J lost 1 base. Germline CDR1 is MNHNS and CDR2 is SASEGT. This CDR3 is built from 16 residues. MiXCR, applied by TCRdb to the 5' RACE reads, yields one record per CDR3 protein. The sample gives approximately 220,000 distinct CDR3 sequences, approximately 7.3% of which show up once; less than 6.5% is in the top ten. The donor group consisted entirely of healthy Caucasians. The study, taken as a whole, reports: Beta out-of-frame sequences displayed a weaker excess of sharing between twins.

These data also featured in a second study, about yellow fever vaccine responses in identical twins.

Sequencing was done on a sample of CD8+ T cells sorted from blood. J is TRBJ2-6 and V is TRBV6-1, with 7 nucleotides matching TRBD1. This clonotype was obtained from a woman between 18 and 29 years old in good health. The CDR3 region has the DNA TGTGCCAGCAGTGCCGGGACAGTTTCTGGGGCCAACGTCCTGACTTTC. Translation: CASSAGTVSGANVLTF.